This is a list of T cell receptor beta chains from one sample in a study of T cells in tuberculosis. Assay used: immunoSEQ multiplex PCR; TCRdb lists only in-frame clones, some missing. Of about 49,000 clones in the sample, 90% to 95% were seen once. The sample here was PBMCs, taken at tuberculosis diagnosis. These receptors all come from an adult with tuberculosis. The CDR3 runs from the conserved cysteine through the conserved F or W. The D gene is left open where the match is weak. Expanded clones get a size class; other rows say once, few or many, or leave the size out.

clone_size: once
d_call: NA
v_call: TRBV6-1
j_call: TRBJ1-2
cdr3_nt: TGTGCCAGCAGTGAGAGGGTGCGGAACTATGGCTACACCTTC
cdr3_aa: CASSERVRNYGYTF

clone_size: NA
d_call: TRBD2
v_call: TRBV5-1
j_call: TRBJ2-1
cdr3_nt: TGCGCCAGCAGCTCGACTAGCGGGAGCCATGAGCAGTTCTTC
cdr3_aa: CASSSTSGSHEQFF

clone_size: NA
d_call: NA
v_call: TRBV5-4
j_call: TRBJ2-5
cdr3_nt: TGTGCCAGCAGCACGTGGGAGATCGGAAAAGAGACCCAGTACTTC
cdr3_aa: CASSTWEIGKETQYF

clone_size: NA
d_call: TRBD2
v_call: TRBV14
j_call: TRBJ2-7
cdr3_nt: TGTGCCAGCAGCCTTACTAGCGGGGGGAGCTACGAGCAGTACTTC
cdr3_aa: CASSLTSGGSYEQYF

clone_size: NA
d_call: NA
v_call: TRBV28
j_call: TRBJ1-1
cdr3_nt: TGTGCCACGACTAGGATCACTGAAGCTTTCTTT
cdr3_aa: CATTRITEAFF

clone_size: NA
d_call: TRBD1
v_call: TRBV6-1
j_call: TRBJ2-5
cdr3_nt: TGTGCCAGCAGTGCCGGAACCAGGGGGCGACGGGAGACCCAGTACTTC
cdr3_aa: CASSAGTRGRRETQYF

clone_size: NA
d_call: NA
v_call: TRBV4-3
j_call: TRBJ2-3
cdr3_nt: TGCGCCAGCAGCCAAGATAGTGGCCGGGGCACAGATACGCAGTATTTT
cdr3_aa: CASSQDSGRGTDTQYF

clone_size: NA
d_call: NA
v_call: TRBV5-4
j_call: TRBJ1-2
cdr3_nt: TGTGCCAGCAGCTTGGAGGGAGACGGCTACACCTTC
cdr3_aa: CASSLEGDGYTF

clone_size: NA
d_call: TRBD1
v_call: TRBV7-2
j_call: TRBJ1-6
cdr3_nt: TGTGCCAGCAGCTTGACAGGGACCTCCTATAATTCACCCCTCCACTTT
cdr3_aa: CASSLTGTSYNSPLHF

clone_size: NA
d_call: TRBD1
v_call: TRBV5-5
j_call: TRBJ1-1
cdr3_nt: TGTGCCAGCAGCTCAATGACAGGGGTGGGGAACACTGAAGCTTTCTTT
cdr3_aa: CASSSMTGVGNTEAFF

clone_size: NA
d_call: NA
v_call: TRBV19
j_call: TRBJ2-7
cdr3_nt: TGTGCCAGTAGCACGCAACAGGGACCTTCCTACGAGCAGTACTTC
cdr3_aa: CASSTQQGPSYEQYF

clone_size: NA
d_call: TRBD2
v_call: TRBV7-3
j_call: TRBJ2-7
cdr3_nt: TGTGCCAGCAGCTTAACGGCGGGAGGCCCCTCCGAGCAGTACTTC
cdr3_aa: CASSLTAGGPSEQYF

clone_size: NA
d_call: TRBD2
v_call: TRBV19
j_call: TRBJ2-1
cdr3_nt: TGTGCCAGTAGTCCCACCGGGACTAGCGGTTACAATGAGCAGTTCTTC
cdr3_aa: CASSPTGTSGYNEQFF

clone_size: NA
d_call: NA
v_call: TRBV6-1
j_call: TRBJ2-3
cdr3_nt: TGTGCCAGCAGTGAAGTTTTCCTAGCAGTCAGCACAGATACGCAGTATTTT
cdr3_aa: CASSEVFLAVSTDTQYF

clone_size: NA
d_call: TRBD2
v_call: TRBV28
j_call: TRBJ2-3
cdr3_nt: TGTGCCAGCAGTTCCTTCGGGACTAGCGGGAGGTTTACGCAGTATTTT
cdr3_aa: CASSSFGTSGRFTQYF

clone_size: NA
d_call: TRBD1
v_call: TRBV5-1
j_call: TRBJ2-1
cdr3_nt: TGCGCCAGCAGCACGGACAGGGGAGATGAGCAGTTCTTC
cdr3_aa: CASSTDRGDEQFF

clone_size: NA
d_call: NA
v_call: TRBV18
j_call: TRBJ1-1
cdr3_nt: TGTGCCAGCTCGCCGACAAAAGACGGCACTGAAGCTTTCTTT
cdr3_aa: CASSPTKDGTEAFF

clone_size: few
d_call: NA
v_call: TRBV4-3
j_call: TRBJ1-2
cdr3_nt: TGCGCCAGCAGCCAAGACTCAGGGGCTTTTGCTAACTATGGCTACACCTTC
cdr3_aa: CASSQDSGAFANYGYTF

clone_size: NA
d_call: NA
v_call: TRBV19
j_call: TRBJ2-3
cdr3_nt: TGTGCCAGCCTGCCCCTCGGGGGAGGACTTGGCACAGATACGCAGTATTTT
cdr3_aa: CASLPLGGGLGTDTQYF

clone_size: NA
d_call: NA
v_call: TRBV7-9
j_call: TRBJ2-5
cdr3_nt: TGTGCCAGCAGCCTGCCGCGAATCCCGCGGGACGGCGAAGAGACCCAGTACTTC
cdr3_aa: CASSLPRIPRDGEETQYF